One T cell receptor beta chain is described in this entry. The entry originates in a study of blood T cell repertoires in COVID-19. Per germline, CDR1 SGHAT and CDR2 FQNNGV. The CDR3 covers 17 residues. J was trimmed by 6 bases and V by 5 bases; bases with no gene match: 13. Method: immunoSEQ multiplex PCR; TCRdb's copy keeps in-frame clones and lacks some. The sample lists around 270,000 clones, more than 75% seen once, with about 5% in the top ten. The sequenced material came from peripheral blood. This sequence joins TRBV11-2 and TRBJ2-1, with TRBD2 matching over 10 bases. This clonotype was obtained from a woman in her fifties or sixties with COVID-19, enrolled during active disease. CDR3 nucleotide sequence: TGTGCCAGCAGCCCATGGACTAGCGGAGGCGCTCTCAATGAGCAGTTCTTC. Amino acid sequence: CASSPWTSGGALNEQFF.